This TCR beta chain is from a study of tumor-infiltrating lymphocytes in primary liver carcinoma. This clonotype was counted at least ten times. Making TCR beta cDNA involved approximately 520 ng total RNA and a constant-region primer. Slightly modified ARM-PCR, run as three nested multiplex PCR rounds, produced the TCR beta libraries. From the multiplex PCR reads, TCRdb called clonotypes with MiXCR, one entry per CDR3 protein. The sample yields 100,000 or so distinct CDR3 sequences, 82% seen once. The source material, roughly 18-30 mg of unsorted bulk tissue, was used to co-extract RNA and DNA. The sequenced material came from liver tumor tissue from sampling region 3. Indicated subset: tumor region T3, left-lateral pole. This clonotype was obtained from a man aged 40-50 years with primary liver carcinoma and hepatitis B virus infection.

CDR3 sequence (DNA): TGTGCCTGGAGCAGCACGGGCGAGCAGTACTTC. The encoded protein is CAWSSTGEQYF. V and J are TRBV30 and TRBJ2-7, with no clear D. The V and J ends lost 3 bases and 6 bases respectively, with 9 bases between them. The CDR3 spans 11 residues. Germline-derived CDR1 and CDR2 are GTSNPN and SVGIG (reference sequence).